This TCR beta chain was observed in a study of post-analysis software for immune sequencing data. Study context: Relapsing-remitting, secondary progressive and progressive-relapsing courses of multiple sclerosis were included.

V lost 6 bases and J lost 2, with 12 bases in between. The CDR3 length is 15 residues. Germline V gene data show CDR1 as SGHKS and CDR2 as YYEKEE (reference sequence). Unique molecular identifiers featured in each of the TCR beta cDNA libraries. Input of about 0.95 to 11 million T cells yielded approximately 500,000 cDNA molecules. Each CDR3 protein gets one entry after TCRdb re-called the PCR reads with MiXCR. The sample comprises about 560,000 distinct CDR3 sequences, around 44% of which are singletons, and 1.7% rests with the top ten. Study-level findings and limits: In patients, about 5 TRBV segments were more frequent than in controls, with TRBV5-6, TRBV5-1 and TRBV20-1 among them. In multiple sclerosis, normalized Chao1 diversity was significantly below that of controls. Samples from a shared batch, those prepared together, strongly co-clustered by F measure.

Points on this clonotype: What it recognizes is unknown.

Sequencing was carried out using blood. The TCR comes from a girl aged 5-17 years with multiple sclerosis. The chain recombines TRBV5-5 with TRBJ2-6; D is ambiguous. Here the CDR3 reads CASTLGSAGANVLTF. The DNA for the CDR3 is TGTGCCAGCACCCTAGGTTCTGCTGGGGCCAACGTCCTGACTTTC.